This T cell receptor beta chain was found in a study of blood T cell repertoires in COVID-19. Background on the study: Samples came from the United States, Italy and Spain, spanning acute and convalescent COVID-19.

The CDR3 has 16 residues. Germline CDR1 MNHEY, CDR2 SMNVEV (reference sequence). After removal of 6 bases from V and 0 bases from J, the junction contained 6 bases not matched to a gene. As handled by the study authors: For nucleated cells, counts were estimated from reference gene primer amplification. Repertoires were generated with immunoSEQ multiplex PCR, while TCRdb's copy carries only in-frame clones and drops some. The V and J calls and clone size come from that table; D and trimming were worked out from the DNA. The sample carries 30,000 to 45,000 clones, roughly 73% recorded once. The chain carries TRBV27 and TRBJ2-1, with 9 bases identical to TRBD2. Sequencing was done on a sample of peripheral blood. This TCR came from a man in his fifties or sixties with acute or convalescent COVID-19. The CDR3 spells CASRRLAASSYNEQFF. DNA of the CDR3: TGTGCCAGCAGGAGACTAGCGGCGAGCTCCTACAATGAGCAGTTCTTC.